The clone carrying this TCR beta chain was seen more than once but under ten times. Its antigen is currently unknown. The data derive from a study of shared clonotypes between healthy human individuals. Terminally differentiated effector memory CD45RA+ cells were excluded from the naive CD8 cells, which were CD45RO-negative and positively selected for CCR7. Study findings and constraints: It was observed that around 5% of naive CD4 clonotypes were shared across a handful of donors. Since donors were few, the genetic and exposure-history diversity represented was limited.

Generated by immunoSEQ multiplex PCR, the TCRdb table keeps only in-frame clones and is missing some. This table holds around 2,000,000 clones, 85% to 95% found once. V was shortened by 3 bases and J by 0 bases, with 11 bases between the two germline ends. Germline V gives CDR1 ENHRY, CDR2 SYGVKD. This CDR3 comprises 15 residues. The rearrangement uses TRBV10-3 and TRBJ1-1; unclear D gene. The receptor comes from a man aged 18 to 30 in good health. Some clones in this sample may be carry-over from other donors' samples. Sequencing was performed on naive CD8+ T cells from PBMCs. CDR3 sequence: CAISEGVDMNTEAFF. CDR3 sequence (DNA): TGTGCCATCAGTGAAGGCGTAGACATGAACACTGAAGCTTTCTTT.